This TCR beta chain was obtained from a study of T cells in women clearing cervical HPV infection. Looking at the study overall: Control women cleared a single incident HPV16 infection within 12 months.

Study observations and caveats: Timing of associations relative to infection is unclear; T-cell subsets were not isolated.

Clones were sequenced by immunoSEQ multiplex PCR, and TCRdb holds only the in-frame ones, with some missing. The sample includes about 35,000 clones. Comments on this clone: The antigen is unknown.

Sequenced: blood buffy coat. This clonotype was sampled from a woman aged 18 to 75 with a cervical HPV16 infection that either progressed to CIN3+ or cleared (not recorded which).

CDR3 amino acids: CAWSHWNTEAFF. The part of the CDR3 DNA that was read is TGTGCCTGGAGTCACTGGAACACTGAA. The rearrangement links TRBV30 to TRBJ1-1; D call uncertain. The sequenced fragment ends 3 residues before the CDR3 boundary, so the rest is inferred from the germline J gene. Looked up from germline, CDR1 is GTSNPN and CDR2 is SVGIG (reference sequence). CDR3 length: 12 amino acids. The V and J ends lost 2 bases and 1 base respectively, with 5 bases between them.